This TCR beta chain was obtained from a study of beta chain features in type 1 diabetes. Whole-study findings and limits: Insertions were fewer and deletions more numerous at VDJ junctions in type 1 diabetes patients.

This CDR3 is 17 amino acids long. Germline V lookup: CDR1 GTSNPN, CDR2 SVGIG (reference sequence). J lost 2 bases, V lost 3 bases, and 13 bases had no gene match. The study reverse transcribed the entire isolated RNA, so it sequenced expressed TCRB transcripts. Profiled with immunoSEQ multiplex PCR; TCRdb holds only in-frame clones, not every one. The sample lists 150,000 to 190,000 clones, about 8.5% seen once, with 0.55% to 0.75% in the top ten. The authors sorted CD4+ naive, central memory, regulatory and stem cell-like memory cells via CD45RO/CCR7/CD25/CD127/CD95/CD27. A note on this clone: The antigen is not known.

Sequencing was done on a sample of central memory CD4+ T cells from blood. The V call is TRBV30, the J call TRBJ2-3; 8 bases line up with TRBD2. This TCR was sampled from a man younger than 30 in good health. The CDR3: CAWSAPLAGKHTDTQYF. The CDR3 coding sequence is TGTGCCTGGAGCGCACCTTTAGCGGGAAAGCACACAGATACGCAGTATTTT.